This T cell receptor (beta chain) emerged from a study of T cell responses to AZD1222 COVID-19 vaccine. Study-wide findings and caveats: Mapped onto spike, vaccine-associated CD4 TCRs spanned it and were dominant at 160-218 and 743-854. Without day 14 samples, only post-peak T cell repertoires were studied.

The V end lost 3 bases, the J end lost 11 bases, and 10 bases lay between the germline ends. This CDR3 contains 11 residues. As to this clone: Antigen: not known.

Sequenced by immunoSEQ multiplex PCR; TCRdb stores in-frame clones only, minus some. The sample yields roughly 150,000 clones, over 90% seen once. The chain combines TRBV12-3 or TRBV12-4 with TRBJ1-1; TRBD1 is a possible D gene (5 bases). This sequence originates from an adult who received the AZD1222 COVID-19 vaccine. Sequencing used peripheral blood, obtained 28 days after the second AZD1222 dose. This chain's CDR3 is CASSFGGGAFF. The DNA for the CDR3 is TGTGCCAGCAGTTTCGGCGGGGGGGCTTTCTTT.